This T cell receptor (beta chain) was profiled in a study of T cell responses to AZD1222 COVID-19 vaccine. Looking at the study overall: Investigators merged groups given second doses at roughly 4 or roughly 12 weeks. The study, taken as a whole, reports: White British people made up most donors, females outnumbered males, and clonal diversity was possibly underestimated. Seropositive status at baseline applied to only five to seven AZD1222 recipients.

Using immunoSEQ multiplex PCR, the repertoire was profiled, and TCRdb retains in-frame clones only, with some absent. In the table there are about 170,000 clones, roughly 91% of which are singletons. Of note for this clone: What it binds is unknown.

This CDR3 is built from 16 residues. The trim removed 2 bases at V and 2 bases at J, leaving 8 bases unmatched. Germline-derived CDR1 and CDR2 are SGHKS and YYEKEE (reference sequence). This TCR came from an adult in good health. Specimen: peripheral blood, collected on day 0 of AZD1222 vaccination. The chain uses TRBV5-5 and TRBJ1-2; 8 nucleotides line up with TRBD1. The CDR3 here is CASSFTTGVGNYGYTF. The CDR3, as DNA: TGTGCCAGCAGCTTCACGACAGGGGTGGGGAACTATGGCTACACCTTC.